In its sample, the clone carrying this T cell receptor beta chain was seen many times. What it recognizes is unknown. TCR beta CDR3 regions were amplified from RNA. The TCR CDR3 was amplified in a first-round RT-PCR using the HTBI primer set. TCRdb used MiXCR to reprocess the multiplex PCR reads, holding one entry per CDR3 protein. The data hold 500,000 or so distinct CDR3 sequences, with approximately 16% observed a single time. The sample originates from a study of T cells in Graves' hyperthyroidism and ophthalmopathy. Whole-study results and caveats: In blood, most of the thyroid clonotypes expanded above 0.001 were also present.

Investigators excluded patients with uncontrolled infection, other autoimmune disease, pregnancy or lactation. Fresh peripheral blood, 9.5 to 10 ml of it, supplied the PBMCs. The germline V and J ends were trimmed by 2 bases and 0 bases, with 7 bases remaining between them. Germline-derived CDR1 and CDR2 are KGHSH and LQKENI. The CDR3 runs 14 residues. The sequenced sample consisted of blood. J is TRBJ1-1 and V is TRBV18; D may be TRBD1 (5 bases). The TCR originated in a woman in her 30s with Graves' ophthalmopathy. The CDR3 reads CASSPGAVNTEAFF. The CDR3 DNA follows: TGTGCCAGCTCACCAGGGGCCGTGAACACTGAAGCTTTCTTT.